This T cell receptor (beta chain) was observed in a study of blood T cell repertoires in COVID-19. Study information: Sites across the United States, Italy and Spain contributed samples from acute and convalescent COVID-19. T cells, B-cell-depleted T cells, or PBMCs provided the cDNA or gDNA that served as material.

Membership in each cohort depended on participant-reported clinical history. Recovered status applied to Cohort 3 donors who had two consecutive negative PCRs. It also applied to those with clearance or with symptom resolution. Data came from immunoSEQ multiplex PCR; TCRdb stores just in-frame clones and leaves some out. Found here are 200,000 to 250,000 clones, around 83% of them singletons; the top ten hold approximately 6.2%. Germline V CDR1 and CDR2: SGHNT, YYREEE (reference sequence). This CDR3 has 13 amino acids. Between the trimmed V and J ends, which lost 4 bases and 5 bases, there was a span of 9 bases.

The receptor was isolated from a woman between 35 and 50 years old who had recovered from COVID-19. Sequencing was done on a sample of PBMCs or T cells enriched from blood (not recorded which). The V and J genes are TRBV5-4 and TRBJ1-4, with D tentatively TRBD1 (6 bases). The chain's CDR3 is CASSRTENEKLFF. CDR3 coding DNA: TGTGCCAGCAGCCGGACAGAAAATGAAAAACTGTTTTTT.